The TCR beta chain under discussion was sequenced for a study of T cell responses to AZD1222 COVID-19 vaccine listed by TCRdb under 2021. With regard to the full study: A total of 240 or so trial participants underwent TCR sequencing, of whom under 220 had received two doses of AZD1222 and about 25 had received two doses of the MenACWY control vaccine. Trial participants were enrolled by age into 18-55, 56-69 and 70-plus year subgroups, with roughly 150, 30 and 60 TCR-sequenced participants respectively. Study-level results and caveats: The 56-69-year group was small, and its depth increase did not reach significance, likely because of low power. After two AZD1222 doses, spike-specific TCR breadth and depth were significantly higher than at day 0 and than in MenACWY recipients. Only a handful of AZD1222 recipients were SARS-CoV-2 seropositive at baseline, limiting conclusions about previously exposed vaccinees. Reportedly, close to half of the unique spike-specific TCRs recognized epitopes lying outside the regions that are mutated in the B.1.351 and B.1.1.7 variants. CD4 TCRs associated with the vaccine covered the entire spike protein, and the dominant responses were in regions 160-218 and 743-854. Participants were mostly white British and included more females than males, and it was suggested by the authors that clonal diversity may have been underestimated. Because no samples from the day 14 peak response were available, repertoires could be characterized only after the peak T cell response.

A word on this clone: It lacks a known antigen. Per-nucleotide qualities are absent, and no much larger clonotype sits a single base away.

There are 15 amino acids in the CDR3, from cysteine to phenylalanine inclusive. CDR3 DNA only is kept here, 45 bases in frame from base 1. From a lookup of the germline V gene, CDR1 and CDR2 are MDHEN and SYDVKM. V drops 3 bases and J drops 2 bases, leaving 14 bases in between. The CDR3 regions of human TCRbeta chains were subjected to immunosequencing. The published analysis was carried out like this. TCRs in the repertoires were matched against a reference library of SARS-CoV-2-specific TCRs that had been generated with the MIRA antigen-specificity platform. Breadth was defined as the fraction of unique TCRs that were SARS-CoV-2-associated. Depth was defined as the fraction of total T cells that were SARS-CoV-2-associated. Each spike-specific TCR was assigned to its reactive spike region and to a CD4 or CD8 class using the MIRA data. Log10-transformed breadth and depth values were compared by one-way ANOVA with Sidak's multiple comparisons tests. TCRdb stores this immuneACCESS table with in-frame sequences only. Part of the clones is absent; in the studies checked, under half of the shortfall reflects unresolved V genes, and no reason is known for the rest. V and J calls and clone size are copied from that table; D and trimming were computed from the DNA. Present in this sample are about 150,000 clones, about 91% of which were seen just once. Jointly, the top ten make up 3% to 4% of the sample.

The intended sense of this specimen's time point label: about 28 days (+/-7) after the second vaccine dose. AZD1222 recipients given second doses at about 4 weeks or at about 12 weeks were pooled, since spike-specific TCR depth and breadth were not found to differ between the two schedules. Vaccinee samples were obtained from the UK trials COV001 and COV002, which included a single-blind randomized controlled phase 2/3 trial of AZD1222 (ChAdOx1 nCoV-19) in healthy adults. For TCRbeta chain sequencing, PBMC samples from trial participants were taken at day 0 and at day 28 after the second dose. The sample here was peripheral blood, taken 28 days after the second AZD1222 dose. The rearranged chain carries TRBV28 and TRBJ2-7; 6 matching bases give a weak D call of TRBD2. This clonotype was obtained from an adult who received the AZD1222 COVID-19 vaccine. This receptor carries the CDR3 CASSFLRDLAYEQYF. The DNA sequence is given as TGTGCCAGCAGTTTTCTCCGGGACTTAGCCTACGAGCAGTACTTC.